This T cell receptor (beta chain) was sequenced in a study of blood T cell repertoires in COVID-19. Study-wide context: COVID-19 samples from acute and convalescent phases originated in the United States, Italy and Spain. In each case, the material was cDNA or gDNA derived from T cells, B-cell-depleted T cells, or PBMCs.

The authors' processing: Estimated nucleated cell counts came from reference gene primer amplification. This table comes from immunoSEQ multiplex PCR, and its TCRdb copy is limited to in-frame clones, with some not included. V and J calls and clone size are those listed in that table; D and trimming were worked out from the DNA. The sample yields under 200,000 clones, about four fifths seen once. The CDR3 length is 15 residues. Per germline, CDR1 SEHNR and CDR2 FQNEAQ (reference sequence). J lost 8 bases, V lost 4 bases, and 5 bases had no gene match. This TCR derives from a man aged 65-85 years with active or convalescent COVID-19. V usage is TRBV7-9 and J usage is TRBJ2-1; TRBD2 agrees at 13 bases. Sequencing input: peripheral blood. The CDR3 DNA is TGTGCCAGCAGCTGGAGGACTAGCGGGAGTGATGAGCAGTTCTTC. As protein: CASSWRTSGSDEQFF.